This record looks at one T cell receptor (beta chain) sequence and its context. Its specificity is not known. The data derive from a study of OX40 agonist ivuxolimab in advanced cancers. The overall study: Patients were given ivuxolimab, an antibody that agonizes OX40 (CD134). Findings of the study overall: The expanded peripheral T cells' antigen specificity was not determined. People who partly responded at 0.1-3.0 mg/kg had some of the least clonal expansion seen.

CDR3 size: 18 residues. The V and J ends lost 2 bases and 3 bases respectively, with 19 bases between them. Germline values: CDR1 SEHNR, CDR2 FQNEAQ (reference sequence). The method was immunoSEQ multiplex PCR; TCRdb's version includes in-frame clones alone and lacks a portion of them. The sample carries some 80,000 clones, roughly 86% recorded once. The sequence came from an adult with an advanced solid tumor such as melanoma, head and neck, liver or kidney cancer. This chain links TRBV7-9 with TRBJ2-2; possible D gene TRBD2, 6 bases. The material was CD4+ or CD8+ T cells sorted from blood, obtained in a trial of the OX40 agonist ivuxolimab. CDR3 bases: TGTGCCAGCAGCTTATTTGTAGGGTCGGCTAGCGACACCGGGGAGCTGTTTTTT. Its protein is CASSLFVGSASDTGELFF.